Listed here are 23 T cell receptor beta chains from one sample, sequenced in a study of cytomegalovirus exposure and HLA in healthy donors. 13 Jbeta primers and 60 Vbeta primers were used for the PCR. The protocol was immunoSEQ multiplex PCR, while the TCRdb copy is restricted to in-frame clones and leaves out a portion. The table lists roughly 120,000 clones, around 84% of them singletons, with about 3% in the top ten. Sequenced: PBMCs. Receptors were obtained from a young woman in good health and CMV-seropositive.

The chain joins TRBV19 to TRBJ2-3, with D unclear. Looked up from germline, CDR1 is LNHDA and CDR2 is SQIVND (reference sequence). Deletions cut 8 bases from V and 0 bases from J, with 9 bases between. This CDR3 is built from 13 residues. The CDR3 bases are TGTGCCAGTTCTATGTACAGCACAGATACGCAGTATTTT. Translation gives CASSMYSTDTQYF.

This sequence joins TRBV10-1 and TRBJ2-5, with D perhaps TRBD2 (6 bases). Germline CDR1 and CDR2: WNHNN and SYGVQD (reference sequence). The CDR3 sequence is 12 residues long. Trimming removed 3 bases from V and 9 bases from J, with 11 bases in between. The CDR3 loop is CASSDSGGAQYF. CDR3 nucleotide sequence: TGCGCCAGCAGTGACAGCGGCGGGGCCCAGTACTTC.

This clone was seen a handful of times. This specimen includes other DNA sequences encoding the same CDR3. The chain uses TRBV29-1 and TRBJ1-5; 7 bases are a match to TRBD1. J gave up 5 bases and V 0 bases, and 1 base lay outside the gene matches. From germline, CDR1 is SQVTM and CDR2 ANQGSEA. The CDR3 contains 13 residues. The chain's CDR3 is CSVEEDRYQPQHF. DNA for the CDR3: TGCAGCGTTGAAGAGGACAGGTATCAGCCCCAGCATTTT.

The chain joins TRBV10-3 to TRBJ1-2, with TRBD1 matching over 8 bases. The CDR3 is 14 amino acids. Germline V CDR1 and CDR2: ENHRY, SYGVKD. Trimming at V came to 5 bases and at J to 6 bases, leaving 8 bases not matched to a gene. CDR3 sequence: CAISPGQGKDGYTF. CDR3 bases: TGTGCCATCAGTCCAGGACAGGGAAAAGATGGCTACACCTTC.

This chain connects TRBV5-1 to TRBJ2-3, with D perhaps matching TRBD2 (6 bases). This CDR3 comprises 16 residues. V was shortened by 5 bases and J by 1 base, with 17 bases between the two germline ends. Germline CDR1 SGHRS, CDR2 YFSETQ. The CDR3 region is CASRTARGGGTDTQYF. The CDR3 bases are TGCGCCAGCAGAACCGCGCGGGGCGGCGGCACAGATACGCAGTATTTT.

The V and J genes are TRBV29-1 and TRBJ2-7; TRBD2 is a possible D gene (5 bases). The germline CDR1 and CDR2 sequences are SQVTM and ANQGSEA. Trimming cost V 7 bases and J 1 base, with 17 bases left between them. This CDR3 spans 14 amino acids. The CDR3 DNA follows: TGCAGCGCCTCCCGGGGTGTAACGTCCTACGAGCAGTACTTC. This gives the protein CSASRGVTSYEQYF.

The chain joins TRBV9 to TRBJ2-1; TRBD2 matches 7 bases. The CDR3 has 14 amino acids. Germline CDR1 reads SGDLS; CDR2 reads YYNGEE. V dropped 2 bases and J dropped 7; count of bases not matched to a gene: 6. The CDR3: CASSVRGGWNEQFF. CDR3 nucleotide sequence: TGTGCCAGCAGCGTCCGCGGGGGTTGGAATGAGCAGTTCTTC.

This chain joins TRBV18 and TRBJ1-1; 7 nucleotides match TRBD1. The CDR3 spans 16 residues. Looked up from germline, CDR1 is KGHSH and CDR2 is LQKENI. V shed 4 bases, J shed 1 base, and the junction held 9 bases outside the gene matches. The CDR3 region is CASSLNTGTANTEAFF. The DNA of the CDR3 is TGTGCCAGCTCACTCAACACCGGGACAGCGAACACTGAAGCTTTCTTT.

The J gene is TRBJ1-2, the V gene TRBV5-1, with 9 bases that match TRBD1. This CDR3 contains 14 residues. The V and J ends lost 6 bases and 8 bases, in that order; junction bases with no gene match: 11. CDR1 is SGHRS, CDR2 YFSETQ, per germline. The CDR3 DNA follows: TGCGCCAGCACCCCGGGGGACAGGGTGGAAGGCTACACCTTC. Its translation: CASTPGDRVEGYTF.

This chain joins TRBV9 and TRBJ2-7, with 7 bases that match TRBD1. Trimming at V came to 4 bases and at J to 5 bases, leaving 9 bases not matched to a gene. The CDR3 covers 14 residues. The germline CDR1 and CDR2 sequences are SGDLS and YYNGEE. In DNA form, the CDR3 reads TGTGCCAGCAGCCCCCAGGGGGTAGGGGACGAGCAGTACTTC. Its translation is CASSPQGVGDEQYF.

The chain uses TRBV28 and TRBJ2-4; 14 bases agree with TRBD2. Germline trimming cut 4 bases from V and 1 base from J; bases unmatched to any gene: 9. Per germline, CDR1 MDHEN and CDR2 SYDVKM. The CDR3 totals 19 residues. The CDR3 DNA reads TGTGCCAGCAGTTCGTGGACTAGCGGGGGGCTTGCCGCCAAAAACATTCAGTACTTC. Translating gives CASSSWTSGGLAAKNIQYF.

This clone has just a few counts. This chain links TRBV6-1 with TRBJ1-1; no definite D call. Germline-derived CDR1 and CDR2 are MNHNS and SASEGT. Trimming left V 7 bases short and J 1 base short, with 16 bases between. The CDR3 has 15 amino acids. The CDR3 protein is CASNFPDIPNTEAFF. The CDR3 nucleotides are TGTGCCAGCAATTTTCCAGATATCCCGAACACTGAAGCTTTCTTT.

V and J are TRBV28 and TRBJ2-7; a possible D gene is TRBD1 (5 bases). Germline values: CDR1 MDHEN, CDR2 SYDVKM. The CDR3 contains 11 residues. Trimming stripped 6 bases from V and 4 bases from J, with 7 bases between. The CDR3 sequence: CASRSGYEQYF. The CDR3 bases are TGTGCCAGCAGGTCAGGGTACGAGCAGTACTTC.

CDR3 coding DNA: TGTGCCAGCAGCGTAGAAGATAGATATCAGCCCCAGCATTTT. Protein sequence: CASSVEDRYQPQHF. This rearrangement joins TRBV9 to TRBJ1-5; D gene uncertain. This CDR3 is 14 amino acids long. CDR1 is SGDLS, CDR2 YYNGEE, per germline. Trimming took off 0 bases at V and 5 bases at J, with 9 bases between the two ends.

The J gene is TRBJ2-2, the V gene TRBV10-1, with 7 bases that match TRBD1. Trimming took 4 bases from V and 0 from J; bases not matched to a gene: 2. The CDR3 is 15 residues long. The germline V gene encodes CDR1 WNHNN and CDR2 SYGVQD (reference sequence). CDR3 nucleotide sequence: TGCGCCAGCAGTGCCGGGACAGCGAACACCGGGGAGCTGTTTTTT. Translated, it gives CASSAGTANTGELFF.

The chain uses TRBV6-6 and TRBJ1-3; D is unclear. Germline V gene lookup returns CDR1 MNHNY and CDR2 SVGAGI (reference sequence). This CDR3 comprises 15 residues. V was cut by 0 bases and J by 0 bases, with 6 bases left in between. CDR3 DNA sequence: TGTGCCAGCAGTTACTCGCGGGGCTCTGGAAACACCATATATTTT. It is translated as CASSYSRGSGNTIYF.

The chain carries TRBV28 and TRBJ2-7; 8 positions agree with TRBD1. The CDR3 sequence is 14 residues long. Germline V gene data show CDR1 as MDHEN and CDR2 as SYDVKM. Trimming took 5 bases from V and 6 from J; bases not matched to a gene: 9. CDR3: CASSPRITGGEQYF. The CDR3 DNA reads TGTGCCAGCAGTCCACGAATAACAGGGGGCGAGCAGTACTTC.

The chain is built from TRBV23-1 and TRBJ1-2, with 9 bases fitting TRBD1. TRBV23-1 belongs to the ORF category, with a function that is uncertain. V trimming: 8 bases; J trimming: 8 bases; junction bases outside the gene matches: 18. The CDR3 length is 16 residues. CDR3 sequence: CASLHLGQGFCQGYTF. CDR3 nucleotides: TGCGCCAGCCTTCACCTGGGACAGGGTTTTTGTCAGGGCTACACCTTC.

The V gene is TRBV5-4, the J gene TRBJ2-1; a weak D match, TRBD2 (7 bases). Germline CDR1 and CDR2: SGHNT and YYREEE (reference sequence). Between the trimmed V and J ends, which lost 6 bases and 7 bases, there was a span of 11 bases. The CDR3 has 12 residues. The CDR3 is CASTGGENEQFF. CDR3 nucleotide sequence: TGTGCCAGCACGGGGGGCGAAAATGAGCAGTTCTTC.

The chain employs TRBV11-3 and TRBJ2-3, with 10 bases lining up with TRBD2. The V gene's germline CDR1 is SGHNT and CDR2 YENEEA. V lost 5 bases, J lost 4 bases, and 12 bases stayed unmatched. CDR3 length: 17 residues. CDR3 in DNA: TGTGCCAGCAGCCCGCCCAGCGGGGGGGGCCGTTCAGATACGCAGTATTTT. Protein sequence: CASSPPSGGGRSDTQYF.

The rearrangement uses TRBV6-5 and TRBJ2-3; a weak D match, TRBD2 (5 bases). The CDR3 extends over 14 amino acids. The V end lost 6 bases, the J end lost 1 base, and 11 bases lay between the germline ends. The V gene's germline CDR1 is MNHEY and CDR2 SVGAGI. CDR3 bases: TGTGCCAGCAGCCCTAGCCTCGGCACAGATACGCAGTATTTT. Its protein product is CASSPSLGTDTQYF.

A single count supports this clone. This sequence joins TRBV7-9 and TRBJ2-7; 7 nucleotides align to TRBD2. The CDR3 consists of 14 residues. With 3 bases clipped from V and 3 bases from J, the junction kept 5 bases outside the gene matches. Germline CDR1 SEHNR, CDR2 FQNEAQ (reference sequence). CDR3 DNA: TGTGCCAGCAGCTTGGGGGGGATCAGCTACGAGCAGTACTTC. Translated, it gives CASSLGGISYEQYF.

This chain joins TRBV6-6 and TRBJ1-2; D unresolved. CDR1 and CDR2 from the germline V gene are MNHNY and SVGAGI (reference sequence). V lost 4 bases to trimming and J lost 7 bases, with 19 bases between them. The CDR3 is 15 residues long. Here the CDR3 reads CASSFPPGEGSGYTF. For the CDR3, the DNA is TGTGCCAGCAGTTTTCCTCCCGGGGAAGGAAGTGGCTACACCTTC.